Shown below are 13 T cell receptor beta chains from a single sample sequenced in a study of blood T cell repertoires in COVID-19. Libraries were prepared by immunoSEQ multiplex PCR; TCRdb keeps only in-frame clonotypes and omits some of them. The sample includes roughly 110,000 clones, roughly four fifths seen only once; the top ten take around 8%. Sequencing input: peripheral blood. These receptors came from a man in his 70s with acute or convalescent COVID-19.

This clone was detected a few times. This chain uses TRBV4-2 with TRBJ2-7; tentative D call: TRBD1 (5 bases). V was clipped by 4 bases and J by 4 bases, with 8 bases between them. CDR1 is LGHNA, CDR2 YNFKEQ, per germline. The CDR3 contains 12 residues. CDR3 amino acids: CASSPDTYEQYF. For the CDR3, the DNA is TGTGCCAGCAGCCCGGACACTTACGAGCAGTACTTC.

The rearrangement links TRBV7-3 to TRBJ2-1, with 7 bases identical to TRBD2. The CDR3 contains 15 residues. Germline CDR1 is SGHTA and CDR2 is FQGTGA. Trimming at V came to 2 bases and at J to 10 bases, leaving 11 bases not matched to a gene. In DNA, the CDR3 is TGTGCCAGCAGCTTACCACGGGGGGAGGAAGAGGAGCAGTTCTTC. Translating gives CASSLPRGEEEEQFF.

The gene calls are TRBV2 and TRBJ1-1; tentative D call: TRBD1 (5 bases). The germline gives CDR1 SNHLY, CDR2 FYNNEI. The CDR3 contains 13 residues. V shed 5 bases and J shed 1 base, with 8 bases lying between them. The CDR3 is CASSSQGNTEAFF. In nucleotides, the CDR3 is TGTGCCAGCAGTTCCCAGGGGAACACTGAAGCTTTCTTT.

This CDR3 reads CASSPSRGDGGRGGELFF. The CDR3 nucleotides read TGTGCCAGCAGCCCGTCGAGAGGGGACGGTGGGAGGGGCGGGGAGCTGTTTTTT. The chain combines TRBV16 with TRBJ2-2, with TRBD2 matching 7 bases. The CDR3 loop spans 18 amino acids. J was trimmed by 7 bases and V by 4 bases; bases with no gene match: 18. The V gene's germline CDR1 is KGHSY and CDR2 FQNENV.

This rearrangement joins TRBV4-1 to TRBJ2-3; D gene ambiguous. The V gene's germline CDR1 is MGHRA and CDR2 YSYEKL. The CDR3 totals 14 residues. The germline V and J ends were trimmed by 2 bases and 2 bases, with 8 bases remaining between them. DNA of the CDR3: TGCGCCAGCAGCCAACTAGAGACCACAGATACGCAGTATTTT. This translates into CASSQLETTDTQYF.

This clone was observed at least ten times. This rearrangement joins TRBV18 to TRBJ2-5; tentative D call: TRBD1 (5 bases). The CDR3 is made up of 14 amino acids. The V end was cut by 2 bases, the J end by 5 bases, with 12 bases between. Germline-derived CDR1 and CDR2 are KGHSH and LQKENI. In DNA form, the CDR3 reads TGTGCCAGCTCACCAGCCTTTTCAGGGGAGACCCAGTACTTC. It encodes CASSPAFSGETQYF.

The chain joins TRBV2 to TRBJ2-7, with 7 bases that match TRBD1. The CDR3 is made up of 13 amino acids. With V trimmed by 7 bases and J by 4 bases, 7 bases remained unmatched. The germline CDR1 and CDR2 sequences are SNHLY and FYNNEI. This chain's CDR3 is CASKFDREYEQYF. The CDR3 bases are TGTGCCAGCAAATTCGACAGGGAGTACGAGCAGTACTTC.

This chain links TRBV5-4 with TRBJ2-3; 11 bases map to TRBD2. Germline V gene lookup returns CDR1 SGHNT and CDR2 YYREEE (reference sequence). Trimming cost V 3 bases and J 3 bases; bases outside gene matches: 6. CDR3 size: 16 residues. As DNA, the CDR3 is TGTGCCAGCAGCTCAAGACGGACTAGCGGGACAGATACGCAGTATTTT. Translation gives CASSSRRTSGTDTQYF.

This sequence joins TRBV29-1 and TRBJ2-5, with TRBD2 identical over 13 bases. This CDR3 has 16 amino acids. In germline, CDR1 is SQVTM, CDR2 ANQGSEA. J was trimmed by 2 bases and V by 5 bases; bases with no gene match: 8. The CDR3 nucleotides are TGCAGCGTTCGTGGACTAGCGGGAGCTCGGCAAGAGACCCAGTACTTC. This gives the protein CSVRGLAGARQETQYF.

The rearrangement joins TRBV18 to TRBJ1-6; D remains ambiguous. The CDR3 sequence is 15 residues long. The ends were cut back, 8 bases at V and 4 bases at J, with 15 bases in the middle. Looked up from germline, CDR1 is KGHSH and CDR2 is LQKENI. CDR3 amino acids: CASTLDPGYNSPLHF. The CDR3 nucleotides read TGTGCCAGCACCCTCGACCCGGGGTATAATTCACCCCTCCACTTT. Complete variable domain (other parts from reference TRBV18 and TRBJ1-6): NAGVMQNPRHLVRRRGQEARLRCSPMKGHSHVYWYRQLPEEGLKFMVYLQKENIIDESGMPKERFSAEFPKEGPSILRIQQVVRGDSAAYFCASTLDPGYNSPLHFGNGTRLTVT.

This sequence joins TRBV6-5 and TRBJ1-6; D is possibly TRBD1 (5 bases). Germline V gives CDR1 MNHEY, CDR2 SVGAGI. Trimming cost V 5 bases and J 6 bases, with 14 bases left between them. This CDR3 spans 15 amino acids. DNA for the CDR3: TGTGCCAGCAGTCTGCCGGGACTGCCTAATTCACCCCTCCACTTT. Translation: CASSLPGLPNSPLHF.

V is TRBV6-2 or TRBV6-3 and J is TRBJ2-7; TRBD2 matches 7 bases. The CDR3 has 14 amino acids. Trimming cost V 2 bases and J 6 bases; bases outside gene matches: 7. Per the germline V gene, CDR1 is MNHEY and CDR2 is SVGEGT. The CDR3 coding sequence is TGTGCCAGCAGTTACAGGGAGGGCATGGGCGAGCAGTACTTC. Encoded protein: CASSYREGMGEQYF.

This chain joins TRBV28 and TRBJ1-1, with unresolved D. The CDR3 consists of 16 residues. The V gene's germline CDR1 is MDHEN and CDR2 SYDVKM. With 6 bases removed from V and 1 base from J, the gap between germline ends came to 18 bases. The CDR3 is CASSSSGLVGNTEAFF. In DNA, the CDR3 is TGTGCCAGCAGCAGTTCGGGGTTGGTCGGGAACACTGAAGCTTTCTTT.